What follows are 7 T cell receptor beta chains derived from one specimen sequenced in a study of cytomegalovirus exposure and HLA in healthy donors. The PCR ran on 60 Vbeta and 13 Jbeta primers. Using immunoSEQ multiplex PCR, the repertoire was profiled, and TCRdb retains in-frame clones only, with some absent. The sample shows some 150,000 clones, approximately 79% of them seen only once. Source material: PBMCs. The receptors come from a man between 18 and 29 years old in good health and CMV-seropositive.

This clone was detected only a few times. V and J are TRBV6-6 and TRBJ2-1, with TRBD2 matching over 10 bases. The length of the CDR3 is 15 residues. Germline assignment: CDR1 MNHNY and CDR2 SVGAGI (reference sequence). Trimming at V came to 6 bases and at J to 5 bases, leaving 7 bases not matched to a gene. CDR3 in amino acids: CASRIGLAENNEQFF. The CDR3 region has the DNA TGTGCCAGCAGAATCGGACTAGCGGAAAACAATGAGCAGTTCTTC.

The chain employs TRBV4-3 and TRBJ1-4; D is uncertain. CDR3 size: 15 residues. Germline CDR1 and CDR2: LGHNA and YSLEER. The V and J ends lost 1 base and 6 bases respectively, with 12 bases between them. The CDR3, as DNA: TGCGCCAGCAGCCAAGGGGAGGCACGGCATGAAAAACTGTTTTTT. Amino acid sequence: CASSQGEARHEKLFF.

The V and J genes are TRBV2 and TRBJ1-5; 8 bases fit TRBD1. The CDR3 runs to 14 residues. The junction had 4 bases not matched to a gene; V was cut back by 3 bases and J by 6 bases. Germline CDR1 and CDR2: SNHLY and FYNNEI. CDR3 sequence (DNA): TGTGCCAGCAGTGACTCAGGGGGCCTTCAGCCCCAGCATTTT. Residues: CASSDSGGLQPQHF.

The chain recombines TRBV6-1 with TRBJ2-5; 9 bases agree with TRBD2. Germline assignment: CDR1 MNHNS and CDR2 SASEGT. V lost 6 bases, J lost 5 bases, and 4 bases stayed unmatched. CDR3 length: 13 residues. The CDR3 sequence is CASRAGGGETQYF. CDR3 in DNA: TGTGCCAGCAGGGCGGGAGGGGGGGAGACCCAGTACTTC.

The gene calls are TRBV9 and TRBJ2-3; tentatively, D is TRBD1 (5 bases). The CDR3 contains 14 residues. From germline, CDR1 is SGDLS and CDR2 YYNGEE. Trimming cost V 0 bases and J 2 bases, with 7 bases left between them. In DNA form, the CDR3 reads TGTGCCAGCAGCGTAGCAGGGAACACAGATACGCAGTATTTT. Translating it yields CASSVAGNTDTQYF.

The chain carries TRBV18 and TRBJ2-5; D may be TRBD2 (5 bases). The CDR3 consists of 13 residues. Trimming cost V 3 bases and J 1 base, with 6 bases left between them. CDR1 is KGHSH and CDR2 is LQKENI in the germline V gene. The CDR3 protein is CASSPGSQETQYF. CDR3 bases: TGTGCCAGCTCACCGGGGAGCCAAGAGACCCAGTACTTC.

The rearrangement links TRBV19 to TRBJ1-5; 8 nucleotides match TRBD1. Germline-derived CDR1 and CDR2 are LNHDA and SQIVND (reference sequence). The CDR3 contains 15 residues. The J segment lost 4 bases and the V segment lost 4 bases, leaving 6 bases of the junction unmatched. In DNA form, the CDR3 reads TGTGCCAGTAGTAAGGACAGGGCTATGAATCAGCCCCAGCATTTT. This codes for CASSKDRAMNQPQHF.